This T cell receptor beta chain was sequenced in a study of blood T cell repertoires in COVID-19. Study at large: Some COVID-19 samples were acute and others convalescent; all came from the United States, Italy and Spain. In each case, the material was cDNA or gDNA derived from T cells, B-cell-depleted T cells, or PBMCs.

Under the authors' procedure: Estimation of nucleated cell counts was performed using reference gene primer amplification. Clones were sequenced by immunoSEQ multiplex PCR, and TCRdb holds only the in-frame ones, with some missing. V, J and clone size reflect that table, while D and trimming were determined from the DNA. The sample carries 150,000 to 200,000 clones, 90% recorded once. The CDR3 loop spans 16 amino acids. CDR1 and CDR2 from the germline V gene are SGHRS and YFSETQ. With V trimmed by 2 bases and J by 1 base, 7 bases remained unmatched. The J gene is TRBJ1-1, the V gene TRBV5-1; 8 nucleotides align to TRBD1. This receptor was obtained from a man aged 60 to 75 with active or convalescent COVID-19. The source material was peripheral blood. CDR3 coding DNA: TGCGCCAGCAGCTTCAGGGGGCGGGTGAGGAACACTGAAGCTTTCTTT. This gives the protein CASSFRGRVRNTEAFF.